This is a list of T cell receptor beta chains from one sample in a study of blood T cell repertoires in COVID-19. Using immunoSEQ multiplex PCR, the repertoire was profiled, and TCRdb retains in-frame clones only, with some absent. The table lists roughly 180,000 clones, approximately 90% of them singletons. The sample consisted of PBMCs or T cells enriched from blood (not recorded which). All receptors come from a woman between 25 and 40 years old who had recovered from COVID-19. Each CDR3 is given with its conserved first and last residue. The order of the fields is V gene, CDR3 protein.

TRBV5-5 | CASSLYEQSNQPQHF
TRBV5-1 | CASSLGVGTNQPQHF
TRBV30 | CAWSESAKGLGELFF
TRBV11-2 | CASSLAGYGYTF
TRBV6-5 | CASSFRGQLPYEQYF
TRBV18 | CASSVGALHSGNTIYF
TRBV7-9 | CASSLTPANEKLFF
TRBV15 | CATSRDLEQETQYF
TRBV19 | CASSNPGQAGSNQPQHF
TRBV3-1/TRBV3-2 | CASSAPGVVGDNEQFF
TRBV11-3 | CASSPSVNPYNEQFF
TRBV5-1 | CASSLGEGPSYEQYF
TRBV7-9 | CASSFRDSHEKLFF